The 8 T cell receptor beta chains reported below all come from one sample, sequenced in a study of T cells after yellow fever vaccination. A single record per CDR3 protein comes from TCRdb applying MiXCR to the 5' RACE reads. The sample has hundreds of thousands of distinct CDR3 sequences; under 20% are singletons. The sequencing here drew on PBMCs, taken before the yellow fever booster vaccination. These receptors all stem from a man aged 18 to 29 who received the YFV17D yellow fever vaccine.

This clonotype has more than one count but fewer than ten. The chain is built from TRBV20-1 and TRBJ1-2; no clear D. CDR3 length: 16 amino acids. Germline V CDR1 and CDR2: DFQATT, SNEGSKA (reference sequence). V was shortened by 0 bases and J by 0 bases, with 14 bases between the two germline ends. CDR3 coding DNA: TGCAGTGCTAGAGATCATTTGCTCCCTACTAACTATGGCTACACCTTC. Translating it yields CSARDHLLPTNYGYTF.

In this sample, this clonotype turned up a few times. The V and J genes are TRBV6-2 or TRBV6-3 and TRBJ1-1, with unresolved D. V dropped 0 bases and J dropped 3 bases, with 11 bases sitting between them. CDR1 is MNHEY and CDR2 is SVGEGT in the germline V gene. The CDR3 has 15 amino acids. The CDR3 bases are TGTGCCAGCAGTTACTCGAACACGGTTTACACTGAAGCTTTCTTT. Translation gives CASSYSNTVYTEAFF.

The chain couples TRBV6-1 to TRBJ2-7; 7 nucleotides match TRBD1. V trimming: 8 bases; J trimming: 5 bases; junction bases outside the gene matches: 9. Germline lookup yields CDR1 MNHNS and CDR2 SASEGT. The CDR3 totals 13 residues. The CDR3 region has the DNA TGTGCCAGCCTTAAGGGAACAGGGGACGAGCAGTACTTC. It specifies CASLKGTGDEQYF.

This chain joins TRBV11-2 and TRBJ2-7; 9 nucleotides align to TRBD1. After removal of 5 bases from V and 6 bases from J, the junction contained 8 bases not matched to a gene. The CDR3 has 14 residues. Per germline, CDR1 SGHAT and CDR2 FQNNGV. Here the CDR3 reads CASSAHRGQREQYF. CDR3 DNA sequence: TGTGCCAGCAGCGCTCACAGGGGGCAGCGCGAGCAGTACTTC.

Here the CDR3 reads CASSYSDNYEQYF. CDR3 nucleotides: TGTGCCAGCAGTTACTCGGACAACTACGAGCAGTACTTC. The genes are TRBV6-2 or TRBV6-3 and TRBJ2-7; weak D call: TRBD1 (5 bases). The germline CDR1 and CDR2 sequences are MNHEY and SVGEGT. The CDR3 is made up of 13 amino acids. With 0 bases removed from V and 3 bases from J, the gap between germline ends came to 6 bases.

This chain links TRBV2 with TRBJ1-3; no reliable D call. The CDR3 has 12 amino acids. Germline lookup yields CDR1 SNHLY and CDR2 FYNNEI. V was shortened by 9 bases and J by 1 base, with 7 bases between the two germline ends. In DNA form, the CDR3 reads TGTGCCAGATGGGAATCTGGAAACACCATATATTTT. It codes for CARWESGNTIYF.

This clonotype occurred a few times. CDR3 in DNA: TGTGCCAGCAGCCCGTGGAGTAGGGTAGGTGCGGCTTTCTTT. Amino acid sequence: CASSPWSRVGAAFF. The chain employs TRBV12-3 or TRBV12-4 and TRBJ1-1; D unclear. Trimming cost V 6 bases and J 11 bases, with 22 bases left between them. The length of the CDR3 is 14 residues.

There are a few counts of this clonotype. The rearrangement joins TRBV12-3 or TRBV12-4 to TRBJ1-6; TRBD1 matches at 7 bases. There are 14 residues in the CDR3. Trimming took 4 bases from V and 5 from J; bases not matched to a gene: 2. The CDR3 here is CASSWDSHNSPLHF. As DNA, the CDR3 is TGTGCCAGCAGTTGGGACAGCCATAATTCACCCCTCCACTTT.